Each of the 20 T cell receptor beta chains below was sequenced from the same sample in a study of blood T cell repertoires in COVID-19. Here immunoSEQ multiplex PCR was the method, and the copy in TCRdb shows in-frame clones only, minus some. The sample lists around 190,000 clones, approximately 85% occurring once. Sequencing was done on a sample of peripheral blood. These receptors came from a woman aged 60-75 years with acute or convalescent COVID-19.

In its sample, this clone was seen once. J is TRBJ2-3 and V is TRBV10-3, with D tentatively TRBD2 (6 bases). Trimming removed 4 bases from V and 2 bases from J, with 16 bases in between. The germline V gene has CDR1 ENHRY and CDR2 SYGVKD. The CDR3 consists of 16 residues. CDR3 protein: CAISGGERVPTDTQYF. For the CDR3, the DNA is TGTGCCATCAGTGGGGGGGAGCGGGTGCCCACAGATACGCAGTATTTT.

This sequence joins TRBV27 and TRBJ1-5; maybe TRBD1 (5 bases). V was shortened by 2 bases and J by 4 bases, with 12 bases between the two germline ends. Germline V gene data show CDR1 as MNHEY and CDR2 as SMNVEV (reference sequence). CDR3 length: 15 residues. The CDR3 DNA is TGTGCCAGCAGTTTAACCTGGGGGGGAAATCAGCCCCAGCATTTT. It yields the protein CASSLTWGGNQPQHF.

This clone was counted only a few times. The V call is TRBV30, the J call TRBJ2-1; 8 positions agree with TRBD2. Germline CDR1 and CDR2: GTSNPN and SVGIG (reference sequence). The CDR3 sequence is 14 residues long. Unmatched junction bases numbered 0, after V lost 1 base and J lost 1 base. Here the CDR3 DNA reads TGTGCCTGGAGTGGCGGGAGGTCCTACAATGAGCAGTTCTTC. This encodes CAWSGGRSYNEQFF.

The rearrangement links TRBV7-2 to TRBJ2-7, with a weak D call TRBD2 (6 bases). V dropped 0 bases and J dropped 5 bases, with 11 bases sitting between them. Germline V gives CDR1 SGHTA, CDR2 FQGNSA. The CDR3 is 14 amino acids. As DNA, the CDR3 is TGTGCCAGCAGCTTAGCGCCCGGGGGAAACGAGCAGTACTTC. This sequence encodes CASSLAPGGNEQYF.

This clone was seen a few times. The chain is built from TRBV12-3 or TRBV12-4 and TRBJ1-2, with D uncertain. V dropped 3 bases and J dropped 4 bases, with 6 bases sitting between them. This CDR3 comprises 12 residues. The CDR3 region has the DNA TGTGCCAGCAGTTTGGCAGGCTATGGCTACACCTTC. Encoded protein: CASSLAGYGYTF.

V usage is TRBV5-1 and J usage is TRBJ1-6; D might be TRBD1 (6 bases). This CDR3 contains 13 residues. Germline-derived CDR1 and CDR2 are SGHRS and YFSETQ. The ends were cut back, 4 bases at V and 10 bases at J, with 12 bases in the middle. The CDR3 is CASSPGVGSPLHF. The CDR3, as DNA: TGCGCCAGCAGCCCAGGGGTAGGCTCACCCCTCCACTTT. The full variable domain, in which reference TRBV5-1 and TRBJ1-6 provide the parts outside the CDR3, is KAGVTQTPRYLIKTRGQQVTLSCSPISGHRSVSWYQQTPGQGLQFLFEYFSETQRNKGNFPGRFSGRQFSNSRSEMNVSTLELGDSALYLCASSPGVGSPLHFGNGTRLTVT.

J is TRBJ1-2 and V is TRBV5-4; the match to TRBD1 covers 10 bases. The CDR3 is 13 residues long. V was pared by 4 bases and J by 8 bases, with 5 bases of the junction left unmatched. The germline V gene has CDR1 SGHNT and CDR2 YYREEE (reference sequence). The CDR3 region has the DNA TGTGCCAGCAGCGCCGGGACAGGGGTAGGCTACACCTTC. This codes for CASSAGTGVGYTF.

This clone showed up just a few times. The chain links TRBV10-2 to TRBJ2-1, with D maybe TRBD2 (7 bases). The ends were cut back, 5 bases at V and 9 bases at J, with 23 bases in the middle. Germline V gene data show CDR1 as WSHSY and CDR2 as SAAADI. This CDR3 has 16 amino acids. Here the CDR3 reads CASSPPSGGGGGEQFF. CDR3 sequence (DNA): TGCGCCAGCAGTCCCCCTAGCGGAGGAGGGGGAGGTGAGCAGTTCTTC.

This clone was counted once. This chain connects TRBV7-7 to TRBJ2-3, with TRBD2 as a possible D gene (6 bases). This CDR3 has 13 amino acids. CDR1 and CDR2 (germline): SSHAT, FNYEAQ (reference sequence). The CDR3 loop is CAGRRGSGDTQYF. Written as DNA, the CDR3 is TGTGCTGGACGCCGGGGGAGCGGGGATACGCAGTATTTT.

The CDR3, as DNA: TGTGCCAGCAGCCCCCGAGCGGGCTACACCGGGGAGCTGTTTTTT. Its protein is CASSPRAGYTGELFF. V is TRBV3-1 (or the pseudogene TRBV3-2) and J is TRBJ2-2; perhaps TRBD2 as D (6 bases). The CDR3 consists of 15 residues. Germline V CDR1 and CDR2: LGHDT, YNNKEL (reference sequence). The V gene lost 4 bases and the J gene lost 3 bases, with 12 bases spanning the gap.

This chain connects TRBV9 to TRBJ2-1; 12 positions match TRBD2. V dropped 3 bases and J dropped 9; count of bases not matched to a gene: 10. The CDR3 extends over 16 amino acids. CDR1 and CDR2 from the germline V gene are SGDLS and YYNGEE. Written as DNA, the CDR3 is TGTGCCAGCAGCGCCTCTAGCGGGAGGGCGGGGGCTGAGCAGTTCTTC. Protein sequence: CASSASSGRAGAEQFF.

The CDR3 loop reads CSVPTGTNTEAFF. The CDR3, as DNA: TGCAGCGTTCCGACAGGCACGAACACTGAAGCTTTCTTT. This sequence joins TRBV29-1 and TRBJ1-1; TRBD1 might be the D (6 bases). Trimming took 5 bases from V and 1 from J, leaving 11 bases between them. Germline CDR1 is SQVTM and CDR2 is ANQGSEA. The CDR3 is made up of 13 amino acids.

The chain is built from TRBV5-6 and TRBJ2-4, with D perhaps matching TRBD1 (5 bases). Germline-derived CDR1 and CDR2 are SGHDT and YYEEEE. CDR3 length: 13 amino acids. V dropped 1 base and J dropped 8 bases, with 10 bases sitting between them. The CDR3 spells CASSLLRVDIQYF. The DNA of the CDR3 is TGTGCCAGCAGCTTGCTCAGGGTGGACATTCAGTACTTC.

V is TRBV28 and J is TRBJ2-7; TRBD2 aligns across 10 bases. Trimming removed 6 bases from V and 6 bases from J; junction bases left unmatched: 11. This CDR3 comprises 15 residues. The germline V gene encodes CDR1 MDHEN and CDR2 SYDVKM. The CDR3 spells CASSPSGRGGGEQYF. The CDR3 DNA sequence: TGTGCCAGCAGCCCAAGCGGGAGGGGGGGCGGCGAGCAGTACTTC.

This clone appeared once. The chain employs TRBV24-1 and TRBJ2-1, with D uncertain. Germline CDR1 reads KGHDR; CDR2 reads SFDVKD. The V end lost 1 base, the J end lost 4 bases, and 10 bases lay between the germline ends. This CDR3 has 15 residues. In DNA form, the CDR3 reads TGTGCCACCAGTGATTTTAGTTCGGTTTACAATGAGCAGTTCTTC. As protein: CATSDFSSVYNEQFF.

The rearrangement joins TRBV3-1 (or the pseudogene TRBV3-2) to TRBJ2-1, with 13 nucleotides matching TRBD2. Germline CDR1 is LGHDT and CDR2 is YNNKEL (reference sequence). The CDR3 covers 15 residues. V shed 5 bases, J shed 6 bases, and the junction held 4 bases outside the gene matches. This CDR3 reads CASSSGLAGLNEQFF. The CDR3 coding sequence is TGTGCCAGCAGCTCGGGACTAGCGGGACTCAATGAGCAGTTCTTC.

The gene calls are TRBV3-1 (or the pseudogene TRBV3-2) and TRBJ2-2, with a possible D match to TRBD1 (6 bases). The CDR3 has 16 residues. CDR1 LGHDT and CDR2 YNNKEL come from the germline V gene (reference sequence). V lost 1 base to trimming and J lost 3 bases, with 12 bases between them. The CDR3 DNA reads TGTGCCAGCAGCCAAGCCGGTACAGGGTACACCGGGGAGCTGTTTTTT. Translation gives CASSQAGTGYTGELFF.

The chain combines TRBV9 with TRBJ2-5, with unresolved D. The V gene's germline CDR1 is SGDLS and CDR2 YYNGEE. This CDR3 is built from 13 residues. V shed 7 bases and J shed 2 bases, with 12 bases lying between them. Here the CDR3 reads CASSRRRQETQYF. The CDR3 nucleotides read TGTGCCAGCTCACGGCGGAGACAAGAGACCCAGTACTTC.

This chain joins TRBV9 and TRBJ2-3; TRBD2 might be the D (6 bases). The CDR3 is made up of 15 amino acids. Trimming pared 0 bases from V and 3 bases from J, leaving 11 bases between. Per germline, CDR1 SGDLS and CDR2 YYNGEE. This CDR3 is CASSVDGLTTDTQYF. The CDR3 nucleotides are TGTGCCAGCAGCGTAGATGGACTAACAACAGATACGCAGTATTTT.

The chain carries TRBV27 and TRBJ2-1, with a weak D call TRBD2 (6 bases). V shed 2 bases and J shed 5 bases, with 19 bases lying between them. The CDR3 contains 17 residues. Germline V lookup: CDR1 MNHEY, CDR2 SMNVEV (reference sequence). The CDR3 DNA sequence: TGTGCCAGCAGTTTAAAATCTAGCGCGCAGTTCCACAATGAGCAGTTCTTC. Translating it yields CASSLKSSAQFHNEQFF.